This T cell receptor (beta chain) appears in the sequencing data of a study of response to subunit inactivated influenza vaccine. Study-level results: The study's authors posited that every seasonal influenza vaccination enlists few new T cells.

This clonotype occurred many times. The antigen is not known. Between the trimmed V and J ends, which lost 4 bases and 3 bases, there was a span of 24 bases. The CDR3 loop spans 18 amino acids. Germline lookup yields CDR1 MGHRA and CDR2 YSYEKL. In TCRdb, the RT-PCR reads were re-called with MiXCR into one record per CDR3 protein. The repertoire holds around 540,000 distinct CDR3 sequences, with about an eighth as singletons. The chain links TRBV4-1 to TRBJ2-5; D not certain. Sequencing used PBMCs from blood, obtained on the day of vaccination. The receptor was derived from a man aged 50-59 years who received an inactivated influenza vaccine. The CDR3 DNA is TGCGCCAGCAGCCGACAAATTCCCCCAGCGACTGGGGAAGAGACCCAGTACTTC. It translates to CASSRQIPPATGEETQYF.